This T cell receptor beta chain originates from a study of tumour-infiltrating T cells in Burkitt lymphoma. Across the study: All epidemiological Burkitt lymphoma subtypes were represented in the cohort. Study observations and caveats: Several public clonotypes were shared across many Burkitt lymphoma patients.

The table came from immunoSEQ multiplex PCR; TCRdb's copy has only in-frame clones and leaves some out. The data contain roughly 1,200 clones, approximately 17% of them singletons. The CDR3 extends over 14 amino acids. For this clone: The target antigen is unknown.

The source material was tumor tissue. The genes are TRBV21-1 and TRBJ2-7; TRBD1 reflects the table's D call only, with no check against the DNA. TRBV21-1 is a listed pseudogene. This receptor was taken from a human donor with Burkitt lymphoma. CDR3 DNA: TGTGCCAGCAGCAAACGGGACAGAGCCTACGAGCAGTACTTC. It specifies CASSKRDRAYEQYF.